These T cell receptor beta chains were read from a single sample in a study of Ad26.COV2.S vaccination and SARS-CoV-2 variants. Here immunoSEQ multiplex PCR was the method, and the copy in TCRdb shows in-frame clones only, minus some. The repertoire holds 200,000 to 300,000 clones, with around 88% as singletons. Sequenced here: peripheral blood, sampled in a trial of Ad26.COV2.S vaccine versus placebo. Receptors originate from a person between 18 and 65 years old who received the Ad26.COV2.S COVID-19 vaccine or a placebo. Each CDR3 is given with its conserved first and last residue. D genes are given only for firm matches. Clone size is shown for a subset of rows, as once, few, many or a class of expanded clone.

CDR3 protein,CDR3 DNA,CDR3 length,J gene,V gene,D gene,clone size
CASSKAARNTGELFF,TGCGCCAGCAGCAAAGCAGCTAGGAACACCGGGGAGCTGTTTTTT,15,TRBJ2-2,TRBV5-1,-,many
CASSYSTTSGGETQYF,TGTGCCAGCAGTTACTCGACTACTAGCGGGGGAGAGACCCAGTACTTC,16,TRBJ2-5,TRBV6-5,TRBD2,once
CASSGGVRQETQYF,TGCGCCAGCAGCGGGGGTGTCAGGCAAGAGACCCAGTACTTC,14,TRBJ2-5,TRBV5-1,-,-
CASSWNLNEKLFF,TGTGCCAGCAGTTGGAACCTTAATGAAAAACTGTTTTTT,13,TRBJ1-4,TRBV6-2/TRBV6-3,-,-
CASSLGTSGGIKTQYF,TGTGCCAGCAGCCTTGGGACTAGCGGGGGGATAAAGACCCAGTACTTC,16,TRBJ2-5,TRBV7-2,TRBD2,-
CASSDGVTYGYTF,TGTGCCAGCAGTGATGGGGTCACCTATGGCTACACCTTC,13,TRBJ1-2,TRBV6-2/TRBV6-3,-,-
CASTSSGWSGNQPQHF,TGTGCCAGCACTTCGTCGGGGTGGTCGGGCAATCAGCCCCAGCATTTT,16,TRBJ1-5,TRBV28,-,-
CASSPRTGPGEQFF,TGCGCCAGCAGCCCCCGTACGGGGCCAGGTGAGCAGTTCTTC,14,TRBJ2-1,TRBV5-1,-,-
CASSQDRDHSYEQYF,TGCGCCAGCAGCCAAGACAGGGATCACTCCTACGAGCAGTACTTC,15,TRBJ2-7,TRBV4-3,-,once
CASRHLSQPQHF,TGTGCCAGCAGGCATCTCTCTCAGCCCCAGCATTTT,12,TRBJ1-5,TRBV27,-,-
CASSLGLSTDTQYF,TGCGCCAGCAGCTTGGGACTATCCACAGATACGCAGTATTTT,14,TRBJ2-3,TRBV5-1,-,-
CASSLLAGYNEQFF,TGTGCCAGCAGCTTGCTAGCGGGGTACAATGAGCAGTTCTTC,14,TRBJ2-1,TRBV5-8,TRBD2,-
CASSEGSTLYYGYTF,TGTGCCAGCAGTGAAGGGTCAACGCTCTACTATGGCTACACCTTC,15,TRBJ1-2,TRBV6-1,-,-
CATSRDPGLAGGEQFF,TGTGCCACCAGCAGAGATCCGGGACTAGCGGGAGGGGAGCAGTTCTTC,16,TRBJ2-1,TRBV15,TRBD2,-
CSAPGPEAFF,TGCAGCGCCCCCGGCCCTGAAGCTTTCTTT,10,TRBJ1-1,TRBV29-1,-,-
CSASSGGSSYNEQFF,TGCAGTGCTAGTAGCGGGGGGAGCTCCTACAATGAGCAGTTCTTC,15,TRBJ2-1,TRBV20-1,TRBD2,-
CAWSVIRLTHSGANVLTF,TGTGCCTGGAGTGTAATCCGCTTAACCCACTCTGGGGCCAACGTCCTGACTTTC,18,TRBJ2-6,TRBV30,-,-
CASKSTDTQYF,TGTGCCAGCAAATCCACAGATACGCAGTATTTT,11,TRBJ2-3,TRBV9,-,-
CASSQATGTVPYEQYF,TGCGCCAGCAGCCAAGCCACCGGGACAGTTCCCTACGAGCAGTACTTC,16,TRBJ2-7,TRBV4-1,TRBD1,-
CASTFTSRGDNEQFF,TGTGCCAGCACTTTTACTAGCAGGGGCGACAATGAGCAGTTCTTC,15,TRBJ2-1,TRBV6-5,-,-
CASSCRTGPQETQYF,TGTGCCAGCAGCTGTAGGACAGGACCACAAGAGACCCAGTACTTC,15,TRBJ2-5,TRBV5-7,TRBD1,-
CSADRGPEAFF,TGCAGTGCTGACAGGGGTCCTGAAGCTTTCTTT,11,TRBJ1-1,TRBV20-1,TRBD1,-
CASSQVLRQGLFF,TGTGCCAGCAGCCAAGTCTTGAGACAGGGACTGTTTTTT,13,TRBJ1-4,TRBV14,TRBD1,-
CASSTERTDTEAFF,TGCGCCAGCAGCACAGAGAGGACAGACACTGAAGCTTTCTTT,14,TRBJ1-1,TRBV5-1,-,-
CASSLLGFTEAFF,TGTGCCAGCAGCTTATTGGGTTTCACTGAAGCTTTCTTT,13,TRBJ1-1,TRBV7-3,-,-
CASSQEGALAGGLGELFF,TGCGCCAGCAGCCAAGAAGGGGCGTTGGCGGGGGGGCTCGGGGAGCTGTTTTTT,18,TRBJ2-2,TRBV4-1,TRBD2,-
CASSFGTLRNEQFF,TGTGCCAGCAGCTTCGGTACGTTGAGGAATGAGCAGTTCTTC,14,TRBJ2-1,TRBV7-2,-,-
CAISLHWTGPYGYTF,TGTGCCATCAGCCTCCACTGGACAGGGCCCTATGGCTACACCTTC,15,TRBJ1-2,TRBV10-3,TRBD1,-
CASSTDSSGMNEQFF,TGTGCCAGCTCAACCGATTCTAGCGGGATGAATGAGCAGTTCTTC,15,TRBJ2-1,TRBV18,TRBD2,-